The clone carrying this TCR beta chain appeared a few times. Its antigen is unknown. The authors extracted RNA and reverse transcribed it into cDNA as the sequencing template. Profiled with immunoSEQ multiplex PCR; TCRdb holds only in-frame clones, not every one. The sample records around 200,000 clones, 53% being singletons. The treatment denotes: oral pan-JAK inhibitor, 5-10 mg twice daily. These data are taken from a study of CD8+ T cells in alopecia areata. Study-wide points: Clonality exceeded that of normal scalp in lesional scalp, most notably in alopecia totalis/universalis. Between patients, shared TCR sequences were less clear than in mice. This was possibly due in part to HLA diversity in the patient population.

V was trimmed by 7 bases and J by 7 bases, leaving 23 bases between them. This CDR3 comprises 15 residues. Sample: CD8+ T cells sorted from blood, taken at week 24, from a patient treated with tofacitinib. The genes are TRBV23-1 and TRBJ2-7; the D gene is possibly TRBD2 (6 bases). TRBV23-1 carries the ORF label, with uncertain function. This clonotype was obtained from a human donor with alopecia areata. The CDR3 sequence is CASTPIGGLEGEQYF. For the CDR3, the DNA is TGCGCCAGCACCCCCATCGGGGGACTCGAAGGGGAGCAGTACTTC.